This T cell receptor (beta chain) derives from a study of cytomegalovirus exposure and HLA in healthy donors. Study context: A data release that came early held about 89 million unique TCRs from HLA-typed donors.

It was with 60 Vbeta and 13 Jbeta primers that the PCR ran. Assay used: immunoSEQ multiplex PCR; TCRdb lists only in-frame clones, some missing. The data hold around 70,000 clones, with 86% observed a single time. This CDR3 spans 13 amino acids. Germline V lookup: CDR1 MNHNS, CDR2 SASEGT. The J segment lost 6 bases and the V segment lost 10 bases, leaving 12 bases of the junction unmatched. This clonotype was obtained from a young woman in good health and CMV-seronegative. The chain is built from TRBV6-1 and TRBJ2-7; the match to TRBD2 covers 7 bases. The sequenced sample was PBMCs. CDR3 residues: CATLVAGAAEQYF. The DNA for the CDR3 is TGTGCCACCTTGGTGGCGGGAGCGGCCGAGCAGTACTTC.